This T cell receptor beta chain was captured by sequencing in a study of shared clonotypes between healthy human individuals. Caucasian adults living in Nashville, Tennessee, provided all samples. This CDR3 is 15 amino acids long. Trimming took 1 base from V and 4 from J, leaving 11 bases between them. CDR1 and CDR2 (germline): MNHNS, SASEGT. When replicate PCRs were run on unsorted PBMC, they used approximately 290 ng DNA, 25,000 to 35,000 T cell genomes. The assay was immunoSEQ multiplex PCR, and TCRdb's table has in-frame clones only and misses some. This sample yields some 450,000 clones, of which 77% are seen a single time; more than 10% belongs to the top ten.

Material for sequencing was PBMCs. The sequence derives from a woman between 40 and 55 years old in good health. Some clones in this sample may be carry-over from other donors' samples. J is TRBJ2-1 and V is TRBV6-1; D is perhaps TRBD1 or TRBD2 (5 bases each). The CDR3 nucleotides read TGTGCCAGCAGTGAAGGATTTTGGGGGTACAATGAGCAGTTCTTC. It codes for CASSEGFWGYNEQFF.